These T cell receptor beta chains were read from a single sample in a study of cytomegalovirus exposure and HLA in healthy donors. Here immunoSEQ multiplex PCR was the method, and the copy in TCRdb shows in-frame clones only, minus some. This table holds 220,000 or so clones, roughly 80% found once. Sequenced input: PBMCs. All receptors derive from a man aged 45-60 years in good health and CMV-seronegative. Both conserved end residues are part of each CDR3. Each record gives: J gene, V gene, CDR3 length, clone size, D gene, CDR3 DNA, CDR3 protein. D genes are given only for firm matches. Some rows have no size entry. The others give once, few or many, or a class for an expanded clone.

J gene: TRBJ2-7; V gene: TRBV4-2; CDR3 length: 16; clone size: NA; D gene: TRBD2; CDR3 DNA: TGTGCCAGCAGCCAAGCCATGGGGACTAGCGGGTACGAGCAGTACTTC; CDR3 protein: CASSQAMGTSGYEQYF
J gene: TRBJ1-1; V gene: TRBV27; CDR3 length: 15; clone size: NA; D gene: NA; CDR3 DNA: TGTGCCAGCAGTTTATCGACCAGGGCAACAACTGAAGCTTTCTTT; CDR3 protein: CASSLSTRATTEAFF
J gene: TRBJ2-7; V gene: TRBV7-9; CDR3 length: 15; clone size: NA; D gene: TRBD1; CDR3 DNA: TGTGCCAGCAGCCCGGGACAGGCTAGGTCCTACGAGCAGTACTTC; CDR3 protein: CASSPGQARSYEQYF
J gene: TRBJ2-3; V gene: TRBV6-5; CDR3 length: 15; clone size: few; D gene: TRBD2; CDR3 DNA: TGTGCCAGCAGCTTTAGCGGGAGGGCCACAGATACGCAGTATTTT; CDR3 protein: CASSFSGRATDTQYF
J gene: TRBJ1-4; V gene: TRBV27; CDR3 length: 16; clone size: NA; D gene: NA; CDR3 DNA: TGTGCCAGCAGTTTAATAGGCGCGGTAACTAATGAAAAACTGTTTTTT; CDR3 protein: CASSLIGAVTNEKLFF
J gene: TRBJ1-1; V gene: TRBV28; CDR3 length: 15; clone size: few; D gene: TRBD1; CDR3 DNA: TGTGCCAGCAGTCGGAGGACAGGGGAGGGCACTGAAGCTTTCTTT; CDR3 protein: CASSRRTGEGTEAFF
J gene: TRBJ1-2; V gene: TRBV19; CDR3 length: 13; clone size: NA; D gene: NA; CDR3 DNA: TGTGCCAGTAGTAGGACAGCTAACTATGGCTACACCTTC; CDR3 protein: CASSRTANYGYTF
J gene: TRBJ1-2; V gene: TRBV7-9; CDR3 length: 14; clone size: NA; D gene: TRBD1; CDR3 DNA: TGTGCCAGCAGCAGAGGGACAGGGGGCCGCGGCTACACCTTC; CDR3 protein: CASSRGTGGRGYTF
J gene: TRBJ2-5; V gene: TRBV11-2; CDR3 length: 16; clone size: NA; D gene: TRBD2; CDR3 DNA: TGTGCCAGCAGCCCTCGGGGGCTAGCGGGTCAAGAGACCCAGTACTTC; CDR3 protein: CASSPRGLAGQETQYF
J gene: TRBJ2-3; V gene: TRBV7-9; CDR3 length: 19; clone size: NA; D gene: TRBD2; CDR3 DNA: TGTGCCAGCAGCTTAGCTATAACTAGGACTAGCGGGAGTATCGATACGCAGTATTTT; CDR3 protein: CASSLAITRTSGSIDTQYF